This is a list of T cell receptor beta chains from one sample in a study of memory CD4+ T cells and cytomegalovirus serostatus. Clones were read by immunoSEQ multiplex PCR, and TCRdb kept only the in-frame ones, dropping some. The profile shows 61,000 or so clones, about three quarters of them singletons. Sequenced sample: memory CD4+ T cells from blood. All receptors come from an adult in good health and CMV-seronegative. Some clones in this sample may be carry-over from other donors' samples. CDR3s include the opening cysteine and the closing phenylalanine or tryptophan. Fields, in order: J gene, V gene, clone size, D gene, CDR3 protein, CDR3 DNA. D genes are given only for firm matches. Size values are once, few and many counts, or a class for expanded clones, and some rows have none.

J: TRBJ2-7; V: TRBV7-8; size: few; D: TRBD1; CDR3: CASSWSGQYYEQYF; DNA: TGTGCCAGCAGCTGGTCGGGACAGTACTACGAGCAGTACTTC
J: TRBJ1-6; V: TRBV6-5; size: -; D: TRBD1; CDR3: CASTQGGSYNSPLHF; DNA: TGTGCCAGCACCCAGGGGGGCTCCTATAATTCACCCCTCCACTTT
J: TRBJ2-3; V: TRBV5-4; size: -; D: -; CDR3: CASSGSSDTQYF; DNA: TGTGCCAGCAGCGGGAGTTCAGATACGCAGTATTTT
J: TRBJ2-1; V: TRBV18; size: -; D: -; CDR3: CASSLDRHNEQFF; DNA: TGTGCCAGCTCACTAGACAGACACAATGAGCAGTTCTTC
J: TRBJ1-2; V: TRBV5-1; size: few; D: -; CDR3: CASSLTWDGQYGYTF; DNA: TGCGCCAGCAGCTTAACTTGGGACGGACAGTATGGCTACACCTTC
J: TRBJ1-1; V: TRBV28; size: -; D: -; CDR3: CASTKNVLEAFF; DNA: TGTGCCAGCACTAAAAATGTCCTAGAAGCTTTCTTT
J: TRBJ1-1; V: TRBV5-1; size: -; D: -; CDR3: CASSLGHLIGGNTEAFF; DNA: TGCGCCAGCAGCTTGGGACATCTAATCGGGGGGAACACTGAAGCTTTCTTT
J: TRBJ1-5; V: TRBV30; size: -; D: TRBD1; CDR3: CAWSPGQSRGFSNQPQHF; DNA: TGTGCCTGGAGTCCTGGACAGTCCAGGGGGTTTAGCAATCAGCCCCAGCATTTT
J: TRBJ1-2; V: TRBV7-2; size: -; D: -; CDR3: CASSDYLGTNYGYTF; DNA: TGTGCCAGCAGCGATTACCTGGGCACGAACTATGGCTACACCTTC
J: TRBJ2-3; V: TRBV19; size: -; D: -; CDR3: CASSIPLNTQYF; DNA: TGTGCCAGTAGTATCCCACTCAATACGCAGTATTTT
J: TRBJ1-3; V: TRBV13; size: -; D: -; CDR3: CASSFTGSSGNTIYF; DNA: TGTGCCAGCAGCTTTACAGGGTCCTCTGGAAACACCATATATTTT
J: TRBJ1-6; V: TRBV5-1; size: -; D: -; CDR3: CASSLPSSYNSPLHF; DNA: TGCGCCAGCAGCCTCCCTAGCTCCTATAATTCACCCCTCCACTTT
J: TRBJ2-4; V: TRBV5-1; size: -; D: TRBD2; CDR3: CASSKGLVGDIQYF; DNA: TGCGCCAGCAGCAAGGGACTAGTCGGGGACATTCAGTACTTC
J: TRBJ1-2; V: TRBV10-3; size: -; D: TRBD1; CDR3: CAISKTGHGYTF; DNA: TGTGCCATCAGCAAGACAGGGCATGGCTACACCTTC
J: TRBJ1-5; V: TRBV28; size: -; D: TRBD1; CDR3: CASSPADRNQPQHF; DNA: TGTGCCAGCAGTCCCGCGGACAGGAATCAGCCCCAGCATTTT
J: TRBJ1-4; V: TRBV9; size: -; D: -; CDR3: CASSVQASRNKKLFF; DNA: TGTGCCAGCAGCGTACAGGCCTCGAGGAATAAAAAACTGTTTTTT
J: TRBJ1-1; V: TRBV11-2; size: -; D: -; CDR3: CASSLRAGRANTEAFF; DNA: TGTGCCAGCAGCTTACGGGCAGGGAGGGCGAACACTGAAGCTTTCTTT
J: TRBJ2-1; V: TRBV7-8; size: once; D: -; CDR3: CASSGWPSNEQFF; DNA: TGTGCCAGCAGCGGGTGGCCGTCCAATGAGCAGTTCTTC
J: TRBJ2-3; V: TRBV29-1; size: -; D: TRBD2; CDR3: CRAGGARADTQYF; DNA: TGCAGGGCCGGGGGGGCCAGGGCAGATACGCAGTATTTT
J: TRBJ2-1; V: TRBV7-2; size: -; D: -; CDR3: CASSLGGQWNEQFF; DNA: TGTGCCAGCAGCCTGGGGGGGCAGTGGAATGAGCAGTTCTTC
J: TRBJ2-7; V: TRBV5-1; size: -; D: TRBD1; CDR3: CASRGGRDRGLWEQYF; DNA: TGCGCCAGCAGGGGCGGACGAGACAGGGGGCTTTGGGAGCAGTACTTC
J: TRBJ2-7; V: TRBV6-5; size: -; D: -; CDR3: CASRAQSSYEQYF; DNA: TGTGCCAGCAGAGCTCAGAGCTCCTACGAGCAGTACTTC
J: TRBJ1-4; V: TRBV7-2; size: once; D: -; CDR3: CASSLLSGWNEKLFF; DNA: TGTGCCAGCAGCTTATTGTCAGGGTGGAATGAAAAACTGTTTTTT
J: TRBJ2-5; V: TRBV4-3; size: -; D: -; CDR3: CASSQVVGETQYF; DNA: TGCGCCAGCAGCCAAGTAGTCGGGGAGACCCAGTACTTC
J: TRBJ1-5; V: TRBV7-2; size: -; D: TRBD1; CDR3: CASSRDRVGQPQHF; DNA: TGTGCCAGCAGCCGGGACAGGGTGGGTCAGCCCCAGCATTTT
J: TRBJ2-7; V: TRBV2; size: -; D: -; CDR3: CASSVGRSYEQYF; DNA: TGTGCCAGCAGTGTGGGCAGATCCTACGAGCAGTACTTC
J: TRBJ2-7; V: TRBV4-2; size: once; D: -; CDR3: CASSFGRLSSYEQYF; DNA: TGTGCCAGCAGCTTTGGTAGGCTGAGCTCCTACGAGCAGTACTTC